Listed below are T cell receptor beta chains from one sample, sequenced in a study of T-cell reconstitution after alpha-beta-depleted transplantation in children. Using its own MiXCR run on the PCR reads, TCRdb lists one record per CDR3 protein. Among 600,000 to 700,000 distinct CDR3 sequences, roughly 17% were seen once, and the ten largest hold under 1.2%. The sequenced sample was PBMCs from the stem cell graft donor, obtained from the stem cell graft. Receptors were obtained from a human donor who donated a stem cell graft to a child with acute myeloid leukemia. CDR3s include the opening cysteine and the closing phenylalanine or tryptophan. The D gene is left open where the match is weak. A clone size is listed for some rows: how often the clone was seen (once, few, many), or a class if it is expanded.

J gene | D gene | clone size | CDR3 length | V gene | CDR3 DNA | CDR3 protein
TRBJ2-1 | TRBD2 | many | 16 | TRBV20-1 | TGCAGTGCTAGACCCAGAGCGGGGGGATCCTACAATGAGCAGTTCTTC | CSARPRAGGSYNEQFF
TRBJ2-1 | TRBD2 | - | 17 | TRBV7-9 | TGTGCCAGCAGACCGCCTTCCGGGACTACTGAAGACAATGAGCAGTTCTTC | CASRPPSGTTEDNEQFF
TRBJ1-3 | TRBD1 | many | 15 | TRBV6-5 | TGTGCCAGCAGCCCAGAACAGGGGAGAGGAAACACCATATATTTT | CASSPEQGRGNTIYF
TRBJ1-5 | - | many | 15 | TRBV12-3/TRBV12-4 | TGTGCCAGCAGTCTCCTAGAAGGAAGCAATCAGCCCCAGCATTTT | CASSLLEGSNQPQHF
TRBJ1-2 | TRBD1 | few | 15 | TRBV4-3 | TGCGCCAGCAGCCAAGCTTGGGACAGGGGAGGTGGCTACACCTTC | CASSQAWDRGGGYTF
TRBJ1-4 | - | many | 15 | TRBV20-1 | TGCAGTGCTAGAGGAGGGAGGGGGAGACGTGGAAAACTGTTTTTT | CSARGGRGRRGKLFF
TRBJ1-2 | TRBD1 | few | 14 | TRBV30 | TGTGCCTGGAGTTTTGGGACAGGGGAATATGGCTACACCTTC | CAWSFGTGEYGYTF
TRBJ2-7 | - | many | 17 | TRBV15 | TGTGCCACCAGCAGATCCGACGGAAGAGAGAACCACTACGAGCAGTACTTC | CATSRSDGRENHYEQYF
TRBJ2-7 | TRBD1 | few | 14 | TRBV7-8 | TGTGCCAGCAGCTTAGTTCAGGGGGCGTGGGAGCAGTACTTC | CASSLVQGAWEQYF
TRBJ2-7 | - | many | 13 | TRBV20-1 | TGCAGCGCGCTCCGGGACGGTCGCTACGAGCAGTACTTC | CSALRDGRYEQYF
TRBJ2-3 | - | few | 14 | TRBV15 | TGTGCCACCAGCAGAGATCCCTCTAGGGATACGCAGTATTTT | CATSRDPSRDTQYF
TRBJ2-3 | TRBD2 | - | 17 | TRBV20-1 | TGCAGTGCTAGGTCTCATCGGGCTAGCGGGGGACCAGATACGCAGTATTTT | CSARSHRASGGPDTQYF
TRBJ2-1 | TRBD2 | few | 15 | TRBV20-1 | TGCAGTGCTAGAGGAGGCGGGGGGTATTGGTCTGAGCAGTTCTTC | CSARGGGGYWSEQFF
TRBJ2-3 | TRBD1 | few | 16 | TRBV10-2 | TGCGCCAGCAGAGAGGACAGGGCCACTGGCACAGATACGCAGTATTTT | CASREDRATGTDTQYF
TRBJ1-4 | - | - | 13 | TRBV5-1 | TGCGCCAGCAGCTCCGGGACGCAGGAAAAACTGTTTTTT | CASSSGTQEKLFF
TRBJ2-5 | - | - | 14 | TRBV7-9 | TGTGCCAGCAGCGCTCGGGGGTCCCAAGAGACCCAGTACTTC | CASSARGSQETQYF
TRBJ2-2 | - | - | 20 | TRBV3-1 | TGTGCCAGCAGCCAAGGGGCCACCGCACTGGCAGGGTTGAACACCGGGGAGCTGTTTTTT | CASSQGATALAGLNTGELFF
TRBJ1-1 | - | many | 12 | TRBV29-1 | TGCAGCGTAAATTGGGTGAACACTGAAGCTTTCTTT | CSVNWVNTEAFF
TRBJ1-1 | - | once | 14 | TRBV5-1 | TGCGCCAGCAGCTTGGTGGGAGTCTCGACTGAAGCTTTCTTT | CASSLVGVSTEAFF
TRBJ1-5 | - | many | 10 | TRBV20-1 | TGCAGTGCTGGTATAGAACCCCAGCATTTT | CSAGIEPQHF
TRBJ1-5 | - | few | 16 | TRBV20-1 | TGCAGTGCTAGAGATGCGGCCAGAGATAGGAGTCAGCCCCAGCATTTT | CSARDAARDRSQPQHF
TRBJ1-5 | - | - | 16 | TRBV19 | TGTGCCAGTAGTATCGGAAGACTTTCAAGGGATCAGCCCCAGCATTTT | CASSIGRLSRDQPQHF
TRBJ1-2 | - | many | 12 | TRBV7-2 | TGTGCCAGCAGCTCTGGGCCCTATGGCTACACCTTC | CASSSGPYGYTF
TRBJ1-2 | - | many | 12 | TRBV5-6 | TGTGCCAGCAGCCTAGGACGTGTGGGCTACACCTTC | CASSLGRVGYTF
TRBJ1-6 | - | - | 14 | TRBV5-4 | TGTGCCAGCAGCAAAAGCCAGGCAAATTCACCCCTCCACTTT | CASSKSQANSPLHF
TRBJ2-7 | TRBD2 | many | 14 | TRBV7-2 | TGTGCCAGCAGTGAGGGACTAGCGGCTTACGAGCAGTACTTC | CASSEGLAAYEQYF
TRBJ1-2 | - | few | 14 | TRBV13 | TGTGCCAGCAGCCGAGGGATAGGATACTATGGCTACACCTTC | CASSRGIGYYGYTF
TRBJ2-4 | - | many | 14 | TRBV20-1 | TGCAGTGCTGGATTAAGTGGAACCAAAAACATTCAGTACTTC | CSAGLSGTKNIQYF
TRBJ2-2 | - | many | 14 | TRBV6-5 | TGTGCCAGCAGTTACGCCCGCGGCACCGGGGAGCTGTTTTTT | CASSYARGTGELFF
TRBJ1-1 | - | - | 11 | TRBV7-9 | TGTGCCAGCCAAGGGGGGCGAGAAGCTTTCTTT | CASQGGREAFF
TRBJ2-1 | - | few | 16 | TRBV7-6 | TGTGCCAGCAGCTTATTAAGCGGGTACTCCTACAATGAGCAGTTCTTC | CASSLLSGYSYNEQFF
TRBJ2-5 | TRBD1 | - | 15 | TRBV28 | TGTGCCGGGAACCATCGGGGACAGGGCCAAGAGACCCAGTACTTC | CAGNHRGQGQETQYF
TRBJ1-5 | - | few | 18 | TRBV20-1 | TGCAGTGCTAGAGGGGGGGGAGAGGGGTTTTTTAGCAATCAGCCCCAGCATTTT | CSARGGGEGFFSNQPQHF
TRBJ1-1 | TRBD1 | few | 13 | TRBV5-6 | TGTGCCAGCAGCTCGATGGACAGGGCCGGGGCTTTCTTT | CASSSMDRAGAFF
TRBJ1-1 | - | many | 14 | TRBV6-1 | TGTGCCAGCAGTGACCAGACCAAGAACACTGAAGCTTTCTTT | CASSDQTKNTEAFF
TRBJ1-2 | TRBD1 | many | 13 | TRBV12-3/TRBV12-4 | TGTGCCAGCAGTGTGGACAGGCCTTATGGCTACACCTTC | CASSVDRPYGYTF
TRBJ2-2 | TRBD1 | few | 15 | TRBV7-2 | TGTGCCAGCAGCTCGGACAGGGCGCTATCCGGGGAGCTGTTTTTT | CASSSDRALSGELFF
TRBJ1-3 | - | many | 15 | TRBV6-1 | TGTGCCAGCAGTCTGACCGCATCCGAGGGGAACACCATATATTTT | CASSLTASEGNTIYF
TRBJ2-7 | - | many | 15 | TRBV5-1 | TGCGCCAGCAGCGGTCATCGGGGACCTTGGGCCGAGCAGTACTTC | CASSGHRGPWAEQYF
TRBJ1-6 | - | few | 20 | TRBV11-1 | TGTGCCAGCAGCCCAGGACTGCCCGAGGCAGAAAGCTCCTATAATTCACCCCTCCACTTT | CASSPGLPEAESSYNSPLHF
TRBJ2-3 | TRBD1 | - | 15 | TRBV7-4 | TGTGCCAGCAGACCCGGGACAGGGGGGTCAGATACGCAGTATTTT | CASRPGTGGSDTQYF
TRBJ1-5 | TRBD1 | few | 15 | TRBV7-3 | TGTGCCAGCAGCTTTACCAGGGGGGGGGACCAGCCCCAGCATTTT | CASSFTRGGDQPQHF
TRBJ2-2 | - | many | 15 | TRBV7-2 | TGTGCCAGCAGTTTACAGGGAAGGAACACCGGGGAGCTGTTTTTT | CASSLQGRNTGELFF
TRBJ1-1 | - | many | 16 | TRBV20-1 | TGCAGTGCCCGAGATTTCCGGGATCCCATGAACACTGAAGCTTTCTTT | CSARDFRDPMNTEAFF
TRBJ1-4 | TRBD1 | many | 12 | TRBV29-1 | TGCAGCGTTTCCGGGACAGGAGAAAAACTGTTTTTT | CSVSGTGEKLFF
TRBJ2-1 | TRBD2 | many | 18 | TRBV20-1 | TGCAGTGCTAGCAAATGGTCCCCTAGCGGCGACTTATACAATGAGCAGTTCTTC | CSASKWSPSGDLYNEQFF
TRBJ2-5 | TRBD1 | few | 15 | TRBV5-1 | TGCGCCAGCAGTTCGACAGGGTTTTCGCCAGAGACCCAGTACTTC | CASSSTGFSPETQYF
TRBJ2-7 | - | - | 15 | TRBV20-1 | TGCAGTGCTAGAGATAGGACATTTTCCTCCTACGAGCAGTACTTC | CSARDRTFSSYEQYF
TRBJ1-5 | - | many | 15 | TRBV13 | TGTGCCAGCAGCTTAGGCGGGACGGGCAATCAGCCCCAGCATTTT | CASSLGGTGNQPQHF
TRBJ2-1 | - | many | 14 | TRBV20-1 | TGCAGTGCTCTTTTGGGAAGCTCCTACAATGAGCAGTTCTTC | CSALLGSSYNEQFF
TRBJ2-6 | - | - | 14 | TRBV12-3/TRBV12-4 | TGTGCCAGCAGTGCGATCTCTGGGGCCAACGTCCTGACTTTC | CASSAISGANVLTF
TRBJ2-5 | - | few | 15 | TRBV20-1 | TGCAGTGCTAGAGATCTGGCCCAGGGCACAGAGACCCAGTACTTC | CSARDLAQGTETQYF
TRBJ1-1 | - | many | 12 | TRBV20-1 | TGCAGTGCCCGAGCGTGGAACACTGAAGCTTTCTTT | CSARAWNTEAFF
TRBJ2-2 | - | many | 14 | TRBV12-3/TRBV12-4 | TGTGCCAGCAGTCCCGGCCTGAACACCGGGGAGCTGTTTTTT | CASSPGLNTGELFF